These 30 T cell receptor beta chains were all obtained from the same sample, sequenced in a study of OX40 agonist ivuxolimab in advanced cancers. Only in-frame clones appear in the TCRdb table, and some are missing; sequencing was by immunoSEQ multiplex PCR. The data show tens of thousands of clones, more than 75% seen once. The sequences come from CD4+ or CD8+ T cells sorted from blood, collected in a trial of the OX40 agonist ivuxolimab. The receptors come from an adult with an advanced solid tumor such as melanoma, head and neck, liver or kidney cancer.

The V and J genes are TRBV19 and TRBJ2-2, with a possible D match to TRBD2 (5 bases). Trimming removed 4 bases at V and 8 bases at J, with 8 bases between. CDR3 length: 12 amino acids. Germline CDR1 and CDR2: LNHDA and SQIVND (reference sequence). DNA for the CDR3: TGTGCCAGTAGTACCCGGGGAGGGGAGCTGTTTTTT. Its protein is CASSTRGGELFF.

This clone has just one count. This rearrangement joins TRBV7-2 to TRBJ2-1; perhaps TRBD2 as D (6 bases). Trimming took 5 bases from V and 0 from J, leaving 17 bases between them. This CDR3 has 17 residues. Germline CDR1 reads SGHTA; CDR2 reads FQGNSA. This CDR3 reads CASSAVATRGSYNEQFF. In DNA, the CDR3 is TGTGCCAGCAGCGCCGTAGCGACTAGGGGCTCCTACAATGAGCAGTTCTTC.

This clone has just one count. CDR3: CASSYSSGLSTDTQYF. The CDR3 DNA follows: TGTGCCAGCAGTTACTCATCGGGGCTTAGCACAGATACGCAGTATTTT. The V and J genes are TRBV6-5 and TRBJ2-3, with D perhaps TRBD1 or TRBD2 (5 bases each). The CDR3 has 16 amino acids. The V gene lost 0 bases and the J gene lost 0 bases, with 10 bases spanning the gap. CDR1 and CDR2 from the germline V gene are MNHEY and SVGAGI.

The V call is TRBV5-1, the J call TRBJ2-7; the match to TRBD1 covers 8 bases. CDR3 size: 15 residues. The trim removed 0 bases at V and 1 base at J, leaving 3 bases unmatched. Germline V gene lookup returns CDR1 SGHRS and CDR2 YFSETQ. The CDR3 sequence: CASSLDGQGSYEQYF. In nucleotides, the CDR3 is TGCGCCAGCAGCTTGGATGGACAGGGATCCTACGAGCAGTACTTC.

V gene TRBV25-1 combines with J gene TRBJ2-1; D not resolved. The germline V gene encodes CDR1 MGHDK and CDR2 SYGVNS. Trimming left V 1 base short and J 2 bases short, with 9 bases between. The CDR3 is made up of 15 amino acids. The CDR3 protein is CASSESGWAYNEQFF. In DNA form, the CDR3 reads TGTGCCAGCAGTGAATCAGGCTGGGCCTACAATGAGCAGTTCTTC.

This clone is medium-sized (0.01 to 0.1%). This chain connects TRBV5-1 to TRBJ1-4; 10 bases fit TRBD1. The germline gives CDR1 SGHRS, CDR2 YFSETQ. V was pared by 2 bases and J by 7 bases, with 14 bases of the junction left unmatched. The CDR3 has 18 amino acids. The CDR3 DNA sequence: TGCGCCAGCAGCTTTACCGGGACAGGGGCCTCCATGGTTGAAAAACTGTTTTTT. It specifies CASSFTGTGASMVEKLFF.

This chain connects TRBV19 to TRBJ2-2; D perhaps matches TRBD2 (6 bases). The CDR3 length is 15 residues. CDR1 LNHDA and CDR2 SQIVND come from the germline V gene (reference sequence). V was cut by 8 bases and J by 6 bases, with 19 bases left in between. CDR3 loop: CASLPGTLEAGELFF. The CDR3 nucleotides read TGTGCCAGTTTGCCGGGGACTCTGGAGGCCGGGGAGCTGTTTTTT.

The CDR3 loop is CASSDAASGVADTQYF. The CDR3, as DNA: TGTGCCAGCAGTGACGCCGCTAGCGGGGTGGCAGATACGCAGTATTTT. The J gene is TRBJ2-3, the V gene TRBV25-1; 9 nucleotides match TRBD2. CDR1 is MGHDK, CDR2 SYGVNS, per germline. The CDR3 length is 16 residues. J was trimmed by 4 bases and V by 3 bases; bases with no gene match: 8. Full variable domain (missing parts from reference TRBV25-1 and TRBJ2-3): EADIYQTPRYLVIGTGKKITLECSQTMGHDKMYWYQQDPGMELHLIHYSYGVNSTEKGDLSSESTVSRIRTEHFPLTLESARPSHTSQYLCASSDAASGVADTQYFGPGTRLTVL.

CDR3: CASRQGTADTGELFF. CDR3 bases: TGTGCCAGCAGACAGGGAACGGCCGACACCGGGGAGCTGTTTTTT. The chain links TRBV19 to TRBJ2-2, with TRBD1 identical over 7 bases. This CDR3 region has 15 residues. Germline CDR1 is LNHDA and CDR2 is SQIVND (reference sequence). V lost 9 bases and J lost 3; bases outside the gene matches: 10.

This chain links TRBV7-3 with TRBJ2-3, with 7 bases aligning to TRBD2. Germline V gives CDR1 SGHTA, CDR2 FQGTGA. The V and J ends lost 5 bases and 6 bases, in that order; junction bases with no gene match: 11. The CDR3 is 15 amino acids. CDR3 in DNA: TGTGCCAGCAGCGCAAGCAGCGGGGAGGTGGATACGCAGTATTTT. Translation: CASSASSGEVDTQYF. Looking up the rest from reference TRBV7-3 and TRBJ2-3 gives the full variable domain: GAGVSQTPSNKVTEKGKYVELRCDPISGHTALYWYRQSLGQGPEFLIYFQGTGAADDSGLPNDRFFAVRPEGSVSTLKIQRTERGDSAVYLCASSASSGEVDTQYFGPGTRLTVL.

In this sample, this clone turned up once. V is TRBV6-5 and J is TRBJ2-7; D uncertain. This CDR3 spans 14 amino acids. Trimming cost V 8 bases and J 2 bases, with 16 bases left between them. The V gene's germline CDR1 is MNHEY and CDR2 SVGAGI. CDR3 in DNA: TGTGCCAGCTCATTGGCCCCCGGACCCTACGAGCAGTACTTC. Translated: CASSLAPGPYEQYF.

V gene TRBV7-2 combines with J gene TRBJ1-2; D is possibly TRBD1 (5 bases). The V gene's germline CDR1 is SGHTA and CDR2 FQGNSA. This CDR3 has 14 amino acids. V lost 4 bases and J 3 bases, leaving 12 bases between the germline ends. The CDR3 nucleotides read TGTGCCAGCAGCTCATGGGGCCTAGACTATGGCTACACCTTC. It translates to CASSSWGLDYGYTF. Complete variable domain (other parts from reference TRBV7-2 and TRBJ1-2): GAGVSQSPSNKVTEKGKDVELRCDPISGHTALYWYRQSLGQGLEFLIYFQGNSAPDKSGLPSDRFSAERTGGSVSTLTIQRTQQEDSAVYLCASSSWGLDYGYTFGSGTRLTVV.

This clone was found a few times. The V gene is TRBV5-1, the J gene TRBJ1-3; possibly TRBD1 for D (6 bases). CDR3 size: 15 residues. CDR1 and CDR2 (germline): SGHRS, YFSETQ. Trimming pared 5 bases from V and 5 bases from J, leaving 17 bases between. CDR3 sequence: CASRPGGDTRNTIYF. Written as DNA, the CDR3 is TGCGCCAGCAGGCCCGGAGGGGACACGAGAAACACCATATATTTT. The whole variable domain, filled in from reference TRBV5-1 and TRBJ1-3, reads KAGVTQTPRYLIKTRGQQVTLSCSPISGHRSVSWYQQTPGQGLQFLFEYFSETQRNKGNFPGRFSGRQFSNSRSEMNVSTLELGDSALYLCASRPGGDTRNTIYFGEGSWLTVV.

The chain uses TRBV4-1 and TRBJ1-4; D is undetermined. Per the germline V gene, CDR1 is MGHRA and CDR2 is YSYEKL. V was trimmed by 4 bases and J by 0 bases, leaving 12 bases between them. The CDR3 sequence is 16 residues long. The CDR3 loop is CASSRNSEATNEKLFF. The CDR3 DNA is TGCGCCAGCAGCCGGAACAGTGAAGCAACTAATGAAAAACTGTTTTTT.

The sample holds a few counts of this clone. The chain couples TRBV6-4 to TRBJ1-1; no firm D call. CDR1 and CDR2 (germline): MRHNA, SNTAGT. V was trimmed by 6 bases and J by 1 base, leaving 9 bases between them. CDR3 length: 13 residues. In nucleotides, the CDR3 is TGTGCCAGCAGAGGGTACCCGAACACTGAAGCTTTCTTT. Protein: CASRGYPNTEAFF.

The V call is TRBV2, the J call TRBJ2-3; TRBD1 matches 7 bases. Germline CDR1 is SNHLY and CDR2 is FYNNEI. Unmatched junction bases numbered 2, after V lost 5 bases and J lost 6 bases. The CDR3 totals 12 residues. The CDR3 DNA is TGTGCCAGCAGTCTCAGGGGGGATACGCAGTATTTT. Translating it yields CASSLRGDTQYF.

The chain joins TRBV4-1 to TRBJ2-3, with 7 positions matching TRBD1. The germline V gene has CDR1 MGHRA and CDR2 YSYEKL. J lost 5 bases, V lost 0 bases, and 11 bases had no gene match. The CDR3 runs 17 residues. CDR3 in amino acids: CASSQDRDRAEVDTQYF. As DNA, the CDR3 is TGCGCCAGCAGCCAAGATCGAGACAGGGCCGAAGTAGATACGCAGTATTTT.

V usage is TRBV6-1 and J usage is TRBJ1-1, with TRBD1 as a possible D gene (6 bases). Trimming left V 10 bases short and J 5 bases short, with 14 bases between. The CDR3 consists of 12 residues. CDR1 is MNHNS, CDR2 SASEGT, per germline. CDR3: CATLPQGTEAFF. In DNA form, the CDR3 reads TGTGCCACCCTACCCCAGGGGACTGAAGCTTTCTTT.

The chain uses TRBV7-2 and TRBJ1-6; D perhaps matches TRBD1 (5 bases). This CDR3 spans 15 amino acids. V lost 4 bases to trimming and J lost 10 bases, with 17 bases between them. Per germline, CDR1 SGHTA and CDR2 FQGNSA. CDR3 sequence reads: CASSSQGGRGSPLHF. Here the CDR3 DNA reads TGTGCCAGCAGCTCCCAGGGTGGCCGGGGGTCACCCCTCCACTTT.

The chain is built from TRBV5-1 and TRBJ2-3; TRBD2 might be the D (5 bases). Germline V gives CDR1 SGHRS, CDR2 YFSETQ. This CDR3 has 15 residues. The ends were cut back, 4 bases at V and 1 base at J, with 13 bases in the middle. CDR3 nucleotides: TGCGCCAGCAGCCTAGGACTCGAGGGCACAGATACGCAGTATTTT. Its protein is CASSLGLEGTDTQYF.

The V and J genes are TRBV6-4 and TRBJ1-2, with TRBD1 identical over 9 bases. CDR3 length: 15 amino acids. V lost 4 bases, J lost 0 bases, and 3 bases stayed unmatched. Germline CDR1 and CDR2: MRHNA and SNTAGT. CDR3 nucleotides: TGTGCCAGCAGTGCGAACAGGGGGCCTAACTATGGCTACACCTTC. This encodes CASSANRGPNYGYTF.

As to this clone: Germline is not matched at one junction end, which may reflect a read error. The V and J genes are TRBV15 and TRBJ2-7, with 7 bases matching TRBD2. Germline values: CDR1 LNHNV, CDR2 YYDKDF (reference sequence). The CDR3 extends over 13 amino acids. The DNA of the CDR3 is TGTGCCACCAGCAGAGATGTTACTAGCGAGCAGTGCTTC. It encodes CATSRDVTSEQCF.

The chain is built from TRBV13 and TRBJ2-7; 12 bases match TRBD2. The CDR3 has 16 amino acids. Germline-derived CDR1 and CDR2 are PRHDT and FYEKMQ (reference sequence). V was clipped by 5 bases and J by 7 bases; unmatched bases: 12. The CDR3 coding sequence is TGTGCCAGCAGCGCCGAGGCTAGCGGGAGGGCCGAGGAGCAGTACTTC. Amino acid sequence: CASSAEASGRAEEQYF.

This sequence joins TRBV2 and TRBJ1-5; tentatively, D is TRBD1 (5 bases). V shed 4 bases and J shed 4 bases, with 20 bases lying between them. The CDR3 has 17 amino acids. Per germline, CDR1 SNHLY and CDR2 FYNNEI. CDR3 sequence: CASSVSQQRGINQPQHF. DNA of the CDR3: TGTGCCAGCAGTGTCTCTCAACAGCGGGGGATAAATCAGCCCCAGCATTTT.

The chain uses TRBV5-1 and TRBJ1-1, with 12 bases that match TRBD1. Looked up from germline, CDR1 is SGHRS and CDR2 is YFSETQ. The CDR3 is made up of 16 amino acids. The V gene end was trimmed by 4 bases and the J gene end by 5 bases; junction bases not matched to a gene: 9. The CDR3 here is CASSPGTGGSFTEAFF. The CDR3 DNA is TGCGCCAGCAGCCCGGGGACAGGGGGCTCGTTTACTGAAGCTTTCTTT.

The rearrangement uses TRBV2 and TRBJ2-3; 7 positions match TRBD2. The trim removed 4 bases at V and 2 bases at J, leaving 6 bases unmatched. Germline lookup yields CDR1 SNHLY and CDR2 FYNNEI. The CDR3 is 15 amino acids. The CDR3 protein is CASSGVGGDTDTQYF. The DNA of the CDR3 is TGTGCCAGCAGTGGCGTGGGAGGGGACACAGATACGCAGTATTTT.

In its sample, this clone was seen a few times. The rearrangement uses TRBV19 and TRBJ1-6; D is ambiguous. The CDR3 spans 15 residues. Germline V gives CDR1 LNHDA, CDR2 SQIVND (reference sequence). V was clipped by 3 bases and J by 4 bases, with 10 bases between them. The DNA of the CDR3 is TGTGCCAGTAGTATTATCGGGGTTTATAATTCACCCCTCCACTTT. Translating gives CASSIIGVYNSPLHF.

CDR3 bases: TGCAGCGTTGAACTCGGCACAGATACGCAGTATTTT. Its translation: CSVELGTDTQYF. This chain links TRBV29-1 with TRBJ2-3, with unresolved D. The CDR3 length is 12 residues. Trimming removed 2 bases at V and 1 base at J, with 4 bases between. Germline CDR1 is SQVTM and CDR2 is ANQGSEA.

The chain recombines TRBV7-9 with TRBJ1-1, with D tentatively TRBD1 (6 bases). V was cut by 5 bases and J by 3 bases, with 16 bases left in between. The CDR3 covers 15 residues. Germline CDR1 reads SEHNR; CDR2 reads FQNEAQ (reference sequence). For the CDR3, the DNA is TGTGCCAGCAGCGTCAGGGGCAGCGGGGACACTGAAGCTTTCTTT. Residues: CASSVRGSGDTEAFF. Drawing the rest from reference TRBV7-9 and TRBJ1-1, the complete variable domain is DTGVSQNPRHKITKRGQNVTFRCDPISEHNRLYWYRQTLGQGPEFLTYFQNEAQLEKSRLLSDRFSAERPKGSFSTLEIQRTEQGDSAMYLCASSVRGSGDTEAFFGQGTRLTVV.

V and J are TRBV25-1 and TRBJ2-4; D ambiguous. The CDR3 consists of 14 residues. The germline gives CDR1 MGHDK, CDR2 SYGVNS. The V and J ends lost 7 bases and 0 bases respectively, with 10 bases between them. The chain's CDR3 is CASMESLAKNIQYF. The CDR3 nucleotides read TGTGCCAGCATGGAGTCCTTAGCCAAAAACATTCAGTACTTC.